The T cell receptor beta chain under discussion was sequenced for a study of blood T cell repertoires in COVID-19. On the study more broadly: Sources were T cells, B-cell-depleted T cells, or PBMCs; the material itself was cDNA or gDNA.

In the original workflow: Reference gene primer amplification in the assay estimated nucleated cell counts. Data came from immunoSEQ multiplex PCR; TCRdb stores just in-frame clones and leaves some out. From that table come the V and J calls and clone size; the DNA was used to work out D and trimming. The sample lists approximately 360,000 clones, roughly 90% occurring once. The germline CDR1 and CDR2 sequences are SNHLY and FYNNEI. The CDR3 is 11 amino acids. The V gene lost 8 bases and the J gene lost 8 bases, with 12 bases spanning the gap. Ages ranged from about 18 to 89 years, with residence in fewer than 25 US areas.

The chain recombines TRBV2 with TRBJ1-2; D unclear. The source is a woman younger than 45 with acute COVID-19. The sequenced sample consisted of PBMCs or T cells enriched from blood (not recorded which). The CDR3 DNA is TGTGCCAGCTGGGAGTCCGGCGGCTACACCTTC. Protein product: CASWESGGYTF.